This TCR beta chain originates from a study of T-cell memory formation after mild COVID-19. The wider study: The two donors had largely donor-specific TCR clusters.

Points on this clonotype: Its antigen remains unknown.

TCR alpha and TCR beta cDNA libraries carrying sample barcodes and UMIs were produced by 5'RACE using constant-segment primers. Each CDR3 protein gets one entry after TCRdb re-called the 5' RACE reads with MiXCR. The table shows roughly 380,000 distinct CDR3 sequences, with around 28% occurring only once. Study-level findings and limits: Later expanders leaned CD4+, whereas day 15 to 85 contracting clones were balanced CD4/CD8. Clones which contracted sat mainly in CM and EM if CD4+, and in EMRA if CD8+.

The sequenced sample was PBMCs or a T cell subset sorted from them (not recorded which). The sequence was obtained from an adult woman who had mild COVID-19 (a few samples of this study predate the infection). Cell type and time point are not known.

This CDR3 reads CASSLGGRGGNTIYF. For the CDR3, the DNA is TGCGCCAGCAGCCTCGGGGGGAGAGGTGGAAACACCATATATTTT. The chain carries TRBV5-1 and TRBJ1-3, with D maybe TRBD1 (5 bases). Per the germline V gene, CDR1 is SGHRS and CDR2 is YFSETQ. V lost 4 bases, J lost 3 bases, and 14 bases lay in between. The CDR3 spans 15 residues.